The 15 T cell receptor beta chains below come from one sample, sequenced in a study of cytomegalovirus exposure and HLA in healthy donors. The PCR used 60 Vbeta and 13 Jbeta primers. Data came from immunoSEQ multiplex PCR; TCRdb stores just in-frame clones and leaves some out. The sample yields 150,000 to 200,000 clones, about 80% seen once. The material sequenced was PBMCs. The receptors here all came from a man aged 25-40 years in good health and CMV-seropositive.

The chain joins TRBV19 to TRBJ2-5; D is possibly TRBD1 (6 bases). Trimming pared 5 bases from V and 6 bases from J, leaving 19 bases between. This CDR3 spans 15 amino acids. Germline V gives CDR1 LNHDA, CDR2 SQIVND (reference sequence). The CDR3, as DNA: TGTGCCAGTAGTCTACGACAGGCGGAGGAAAAGACCCAGTACTTC. Translating it yields CASSLRQAEEKTQYF. Looking up the rest from reference TRBV19 and TRBJ2-5 gives the full variable domain: DGGITQSPKYLFRKEGQNVTLSCEQNLNHDAMYWYRQDPGQGLRLIYYSQIVNDFQKGDIAEGYSVSREKKESFPLTVTSAQKNPTAFYLCASSLRQAEEKTQYFGPGTRLLVL.

This clone was seen only once. CDR3 DNA: TGTGCCAGCAGTGTCTTCCCAGGTCGAGATGGTGGTACGCAGTATTTT. It encodes CASSVFPGRDGGTQYF. The chain has TRBV2 and TRBJ2-3, with D hard to call. This CDR3 contains 16 residues. The germline V and J ends were trimmed by 4 bases and 8 bases, with 22 bases remaining between them. Germline V CDR1 and CDR2: SNHLY, FYNNEI.

The chain's CDR3 is CASSLAGSAYEQYF. CDR3 coding DNA: TGTGCCAGCAGCTTGGCTGGCTCAGCCTACGAGCAGTACTTC. The rearrangement links TRBV5-5 to TRBJ2-7; D gene ambiguous. V was clipped by 0 bases and J by 2 bases, with 9 bases between them. The germline V gene has CDR1 SGHKS and CDR2 YYEKEE (reference sequence). This CDR3 has 14 amino acids.

This clone was observed a handful of times. This chain joins TRBV9 and TRBJ2-7; unclear D gene. Germline lookup yields CDR1 SGDLS and CDR2 YYNGEE. The V gene lost 0 bases and the J gene lost 6 bases, with 16 bases spanning the gap. The CDR3 is 15 residues long. The CDR3 is CASSVDGESQGEQYF. CDR3 bases: TGTGCCAGCAGCGTAGACGGAGAGTCCCAAGGCGAGCAGTACTTC.

The chain recombines TRBV6-4 with TRBJ2-3, with D uncertain. V lost 0 bases and J lost 3, with 7 bases in between. The CDR3 is 14 amino acids. Germline V CDR1 and CDR2: MRHNA, SNTAGT. The DNA of the CDR3 is TGTGCCAGCAGTGACTCTTACGAGACAGATACGCAGTATTTT. It yields the protein CASSDSYETDTQYF.

There are a few counts of this clone. The rearrangement joins TRBV6-1 to TRBJ1-6; maybe TRBD1 (5 bases). Trimming removed 1 base from V and 10 bases from J, with 14 bases in between. The CDR3 runs 15 residues. CDR1 and CDR2 (germline): MNHNS, SASEGT. CDR3 region: CASSEVGQGRSPLHF. CDR3 in DNA: TGTGCCAGCAGTGAAGTTGGTCAGGGAAGGTCACCCCTCCACTTT.

This clone was observed a few times. V and J are TRBV7-2 and TRBJ2-5; 8 nucleotides align to TRBD1. V shed 5 bases and J 5 bases; nucleotides not matched to a gene: 4. Germline CDR1 SGHTA, CDR2 FQGNSA. The CDR3 spans 13 residues. The CDR3 nucleotides are TGTGCCAGCAGCCAGGGGGCCGGGGAGACCCAGTACTTC. Its translation is CASSQGAGETQYF. The whole variable domain, filled in from reference TRBV7-2 and TRBJ2-5, reads GAGVSQSPSNKVTEKGKDVELRCDPISGHTALYWYRQSLGQGLEFLIYFQGNSAPDKSGLPSDRFSAERTGGSVSTLTIQRTQQEDSAVYLCASSQGAGETQYFGPGTRLLVL.

V gene TRBV5-1 combines with J gene TRBJ2-7; no firm D call. Germline loops: CDR1 SGHRS, CDR2 YFSETQ. The V and J ends lost 4 bases and 2 bases respectively, with 13 bases between them. CDR3 length equals 14 residues. DNA of the CDR3: TGCGCCAGCAGCCTCTCAGATATGGCCTACGAGCAGTACTTC. This gives the protein CASSLSDMAYEQYF. The full variable domain, in which reference TRBV5-1 and TRBJ2-7 provide the parts outside the CDR3, is KAGVTQTPRYLIKTRGQQVTLSCSPISGHRSVSWYQQTPGQGLQFLFEYFSETQRNKGNFPGRFSGRQFSNSRSEMNVSTLELGDSALYLCASSLSDMAYEQYFGPGTRLTVT.

Only a few counts were recorded for this clone. The chain uses TRBV29-1 and TRBJ2-3; no clear D. Between the trimmed V and J ends, which lost 6 bases and 3 bases, there was a span of 10 bases. This CDR3 is 12 amino acids long. Germline V gives CDR1 SQVTM, CDR2 ANQGSEA. The DNA for the CDR3 is TGCAGCGTACACCTCGTAACAGATACGCAGTATTTT. Translated, it gives CSVHLVTDTQYF.

V usage is TRBV2 and J usage is TRBJ1-2, with D tentatively TRBD1 (5 bases). CDR1 and CDR2 (germline): SNHLY, FYNNEI. CDR3 length: 13 residues. V was pared by 3 bases and J by 5 bases, with 10 bases between. CDR3 in DNA: TGTGCCAGCAGTGACAGGGCCTTGTATGGCTACACCTTC. Amino acid sequence: CASSDRALYGYTF.

The chain is built from TRBV19 and TRBJ1-1; 12 bases are a match to TRBD1. Germline values: CDR1 LNHDA, CDR2 SQIVND (reference sequence). With 4 bases clipped from V and 3 bases from J, the junction kept 6 bases outside the gene matches. CDR3 length equals 16 residues. CDR3 in amino acids: CASSNRDRGPDTEAFF. The CDR3 nucleotides read TGTGCCAGTAGTAACCGGGACAGGGGGCCAGACACTGAAGCTTTCTTT.

The V and J genes are TRBV18 and TRBJ1-1; 9 bases fit TRBD1. This CDR3 is 17 amino acids long. In germline, CDR1 is KGHSH, CDR2 LQKENI. With 3 bases clipped from V and 1 base from J, the junction kept 9 bases outside the gene matches. CDR3 residues: CASSPGQGPIANTEAFF. The DNA for the CDR3 is TGTGCCAGCTCACCGGGACAGGGCCCGATAGCGAACACTGAAGCTTTCTTT.

This rearrangement joins TRBV6-1 to TRBJ1-5; 8 bases align to TRBD1. J was trimmed by 0 bases and V by 5 bases; bases with no gene match: 3. CDR3 length: 15 amino acids. Germline assignment: CDR1 MNHNS and CDR2 SASEGT. CDR3 sequence: CASSRDRTSNQPQHF. Written as DNA, the CDR3 is TGTGCCAGCAGTAGGGACAGGACTAGCAATCAGCCCCAGCATTTT.

The CDR3 region has the DNA TGTGCCAGCAGGGCCGGGGGACCTAACACCGGGGAGCTGTTTTTT. Protein product: CASRAGGPNTGELFF. The J gene is TRBJ2-2, the V gene TRBV6-6; weak D call: TRBD2 (6 bases). The CDR3 is 15 amino acids. Germline lookup yields CDR1 MNHNY and CDR2 SVGAGI (reference sequence). Between the trimmed V and J ends, which lost 6 bases and 2 bases, there was a span of 13 bases.

Here the CDR3 DNA reads TGTGCCAGCAGCGGCGAGCGGGGTAGCTCCTACAATGAGCAGTTCTTC. Translation: CASSGERGSSYNEQFF. The chain uses TRBV9 and TRBJ2-1, with TRBD2 matching 7 bases. V lost 3 bases to trimming and J lost 0 bases; unmatched junction nucleotides: 6. Germline values: CDR1 SGDLS, CDR2 YYNGEE. CDR3 length equals 16 residues. The variable domain in full, with the rest retrieved from reference TRBV9 and TRBJ2-1, is DSGVTQTPKHLITATGQRVTLRCSPRSGDLSVYWYQQSLDQGLQFLIQYYNGEERAKGNILERFSAQQFPDLHSELNLSSLELGDSALYFCASSGERGSSYNEQFFGPGTRLTVL.